This T cell receptor beta chain was sequenced for a study of technical replicates of blood from several donors. The germline gives CDR1 SGHNT, CDR2 YENEEA. This CDR3 contains 13 residues. Trimming removed 10 bases from V and 1 base from J; junction bases left unmatched: 7. Profiling relied on immunoSEQ multiplex PCR, and the TCRdb table lists in-frame clones only, not all of them. The table records 80,000 to 95,000 clones, 90% to 96% of them present only once. The chain combines TRBV11-3 with TRBJ2-7, with 7 bases matching TRBD2. Sequenced: T cells isolated from PBMCs. The receptor comes from a human donor in good health. This chain's CDR3 is CATMSGTSYEQYF. CDR3 coding DNA: TGTGCCACCATGAGCGGGACGTCCTACGAGCAGTACTTC.